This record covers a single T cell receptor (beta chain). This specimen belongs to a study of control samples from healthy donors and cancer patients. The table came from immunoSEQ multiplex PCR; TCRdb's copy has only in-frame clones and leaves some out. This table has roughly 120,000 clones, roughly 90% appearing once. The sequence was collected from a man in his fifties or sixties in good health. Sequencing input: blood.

The DNA for the CDR3 is TGCAGCGTAACGACAGGGGGCGGGGAGCAGTACTTC. This sequence encodes CSVTTGGGEQYF. The chain recombines TRBV29-1 with TRBJ2-7; 10 bases agree with TRBD1. J gave up 7 bases and V 6 bases, and 6 bases lay outside the gene matches. The CDR3 covers 12 residues. CDR1 is SQVTM, CDR2 ANQGSEA, per germline.